The source of this T cell receptor beta chain is a study of T-cell memory formation after mild COVID-19. Study details: TCR clusters showed largely donor specificity.

The 5'RACE method, run with constant-segment primers, produced TCR alpha and TCR beta cDNA libraries (carrying sample barcodes and UMIs). TCRdb recomputed calls from the 5' RACE reads with MiXCR, one row per CDR3 protein. Among around 320,000 distinct CDR3 sequences, 14% were seen once, and the ten largest hold roughly 23%. The clonotype originates from a young man who had mild COVID-19 (a few samples of this study predate the infection). Cell type and time point are not known. Sequenced sample: PBMCs or a T cell subset sorted from them (not recorded which).

CDR3 in amino acids: CASSQSRPGYGYTF. For the CDR3, the DNA is TGTGCCAGCAGCCAGAGCCGTCCGGGCTATGGCTACACCTTC. V and J are TRBV7-2 and TRBJ1-2; D gene unclear. Trimming took off 5 bases at V and 4 bases at J, with 14 bases between the two ends. The CDR3 covers 14 residues. CDR1 and CDR2 from the germline V gene are SGHTA and FQGNSA.